The clone carrying this T cell receptor beta chain was observed a few times. Sequence at one end of the junction differs from germline and may be a read error. This sample is drawn from a study of tumor-infiltrating lymphocytes in primary liver carcinoma. Priming with a constant-region primer yielded TCR beta cDNA from about 480 ng total RNA. Three nested multiplex PCR rounds, a slightly modified ARM-PCR, produced the libraries for TCR beta. The opening two PCR rounds, around 11 cycles each, paired TRBV1-TRBV30 forward primers with a C-beta reverse primer. MiXCR, applied by TCRdb to the multiplex PCR reads, yields one record per CDR3 protein. The table records over 100,000 distinct CDR3 sequences, roughly 75% of them present only once. DNA and RNA were both co-extracted from around 20-30 mg of bulk tissue that had not been sorted. Per germline, CDR1 SGHAT and CDR2 FQNNGV. The CDR3 totals 15 residues.

Sequenced input: tumor-adjacent normal liver tissue. The receptor was derived from a woman in her sixties or seventies with primary liver carcinoma and hepatitis B virus infection. The V call is TRBV11-2, the J call TRBJ1-1, with a weak D call TRBD1 (6 bases). The CDR3 bases are TGCGCCAGCAGCTTCAAAGGATGGGGGCACACTGAAGCTTTCTTT. This gives the protein CASSFKGWGHTEAFF.